This T cell receptor beta chain was recovered during a study of beta chain features in type 1 diabetes. At the level of the study: Cell yields, age and gender were similar between patients and healthy donors. Notes on the study in general: Shorter TCRB CDR3s, moderately but significantly so, were found in Type 1 diabetes patients in all four CD4+ subsets. For TCRB rearrangement, an influence of HLA type remained unresolved here.

Per the germline V gene, CDR1 is SEHNR and CDR2 is FQNEAQ (reference sequence). The CDR3 runs 15 residues. After removal of 5 bases from V and 0 bases from J, the junction contained 7 bases not matched to a gene. On this clone itself: Its antigen is currently unknown.

Expressed TCRB transcripts were sequenced because the isolated RNA had all been reverse transcribed beforehand. TCRdb's copy holds only in-frame clones and misses some; the assay was immunoSEQ multiplex PCR. The table shows 810,000 or so clones, with 15% to 20% occurring only once. CD45RO/CCR7/CD25/CD127/CD95/CD27 staining was used to isolate CD4+ naive, central memory, regulatory and stem cell-like memory cells by sorting. Sequenced material: naive CD4+ T cells from blood. The clonotype was recovered from a woman under 30 in good health. This sequence joins TRBV7-9 and TRBJ2-7, with 7 bases identical to TRBD1. CDR3 protein: CASSRDSSSSYEQYF. Written as DNA, the CDR3 is TGTGCCAGCAGCCGGGACAGTAGTAGCTCCTACGAGCAGTACTTC. The full variable domain, rest sourced from reference TRBV7-9 and TRBJ2-7, is DTGVSQNPRHKITKRGQNVTFRCDPISEHNRLYWYRQTLGQGPEFLTYFQNEAQLEKSRLLSDRFSAERPKGSFSTLEIQRTEQGDSAMYLCASSRDSSSSYEQYFGPGTRLTVT.